This T cell receptor (beta chain) was observed in a study of T-cell reconstitution after alpha-beta-depleted transplantation in children. This clonotype has only a few counts. Molecular barcoding with unique molecular identifiers was used for the TCRbeta library. TCRdb analysed the PCR reads with MiXCR anew, one entry per CDR3 protein. Of some 500,000 distinct CDR3 sequences listed, about 18% are singletons. Germline loops: CDR1 SGHRS, CDR2 YFSETQ. CDR3 length: 14 amino acids. V was pared by 5 bases and J by 3 bases, with 7 bases of the junction left unmatched. Sample: PBMCs from the stem cell graft donor, taken from the stem cell graft. The chain is built from TRBV5-1 and TRBJ2-7; TRBD1 aligns across 8 bases. This receptor was identified in a human donor who donated a stem cell graft to a child with acute lymphoblastic leukemia. CDR3 DNA sequence: TGCGCCAGCAGAGGACAGGGTCTCCTCTACGAGCAGTACTTC. Translating it yields CASRGQGLLYEQYF.